The 10 T cell receptor beta chains in this list originate from one sample, sequenced in a study of blood T cells in healthy people across ages. Through a sample-barcoded 5' primer and a J-beta primer mix, a second PCR was run for roughly 7 to 12 cycles. TCRdb re-called the 5' RACE reads with MiXCR, one entry per CDR3 protein. The sample includes hundreds of thousands of distinct CDR3 sequences, around half of them seen just once. Sequencing was carried out using blood. These receptors all stem from a woman aged 55 to 70 in good health.

This chain joins TRBV7-6 and TRBJ2-7; 11 bases are shared with TRBD2. The CDR3 runs 16 residues. V gave up 1 base and J gave up 3 bases; unmatched junction bases: 5. Germline V lookup: CDR1 SGHVS, CDR2 FNYEAQ. The CDR3 is CASSLGSGRALYEQYF. CDR3 nucleotide sequence: TGTGCCAGCAGCTTAGGTAGCGGGAGGGCCCTCTACGAGCAGTACTTC.

This clonotype was observed at least ten times. The V gene is TRBV29-1, the J gene TRBJ1-2; D may be TRBD1 (5 bases). With 3 bases removed from V and 5 bases from J, the gap between germline ends came to 10 bases. Per the germline V gene, CDR1 is SQVTM and CDR2 is ANQGSEA. The CDR3 sequence is 12 residues long. The CDR3 bases are TGCAGCGTTGAGGGGGTTGGGTATGGCTACACCTTC. It translates to CSVEGVGYGYTF. The entire variable domain, with the rest obtained from reference TRBV29-1 and TRBJ1-2, is as follows: SAVISQKPSRDICQRGTSLTIQCQVDSQVTMMFWYRQQPGQSLTLIATANQGSEATYESGFVIDKFPISRPNLTFSTLTVSNMSPEDSSIYLCSVEGVGYGYTFGSGTRLTVV.

In its sample, this clonotype was seen a few times. The V call is TRBV20-1, the J call TRBJ1-5, with D perhaps matching TRBD1 (6 bases). V shed 1 base and J shed 4 bases, with 8 bases lying between them. Per the germline V gene, CDR1 is DFQATT and CDR2 is SNEGSKA (reference sequence). The length of the CDR3 is 13 residues. This chain's CDR3 is CSARGQENQPQHF. The CDR3 bases are TGCAGTGCTAGAGGACAGGAGAATCAGCCCCAGCATTTT.

The gene calls are TRBV7-9 and TRBJ2-1, with no clear D. Looked up from germline, CDR1 is SEHNR and CDR2 is FQNEAQ (reference sequence). This CDR3 region has 14 residues. V shed 5 bases and J shed 3 bases, with 11 bases lying between them. DNA for the CDR3: TGTGCCAGCAGCGTTCAAGCCAACTACAATGAGCAGTTCTTC. Its translation: CASSVQANYNEQFF.

This clonotype was found a few times. This chain uses TRBV7-2 with TRBJ2-1; 9 bases align to TRBD1. Germline V gene sequence: CDR1 SGHTA, CDR2 FQGNSA. V gave up 0 bases and J gave up 12 bases; unmatched junction bases: 6. The CDR3 extends over 14 amino acids. CDR3: CASSLAGTGIGQFF. In nucleotides, the CDR3 is TGTGCCAGCAGCTTAGCGGGGACAGGGATTGGGCAGTTCTTC.

In the case of this clonotype: One junction end disagrees with the germline gene, perhaps due to a read error. V gene TRBV18 combines with J gene TRBJ2-3; maybe TRBD1 (6 bases). This CDR3 region has 15 residues. Germline CDR1 and CDR2: KGHSH and LQKENI. Here the CDR3 reads CASSPRGTITDMQYF. CDR3 bases: TGTGCCAGCTCACCAAGGGGGACCATCACAGATATGCAGTATTTT.

The CDR3: CASSLVQGSGYTF. The CDR3 DNA follows: TGTGCCAGCAGCTTAGTCCAGGGTAGTGGCTACACCTTC. V and J are TRBV7-2 and TRBJ1-2; tentatively, D is TRBD1 (5 bases). The CDR3 runs 13 residues. Germline V gene sequence: CDR1 SGHTA, CDR2 FQGNSA. V shed 1 base and J shed 7 bases, with 10 bases lying between them. Supplemented by reference TRBV7-2 and TRBJ1-2, the full variable domain reads GAGVSQSPSNKVTEKGKDVELRCDPISGHTALYWYRQSLGQGLEFLIYFQGNSAPDKSGLPSDRFSAERTGGSVSTLTIQRTQQEDSAVYLCASSLVQGSGYTFGSGTRLTVV.

V gene TRBV29-1 combines with J gene TRBJ2-1; 9 bases match TRBD2. J was trimmed by 6 bases and V by 6 bases; bases with no gene match: 3. The CDR3 length is 12 residues. Germline V lookup: CDR1 SQVTM, CDR2 ANQGSEA. In nucleotides, the CDR3 is TGCAGCGTCCTGACTAGCGGCAATGAGCAGTTCTTC. Amino acids: CSVLTSGNEQFF.

This clonotype was counted only a few times. The chain carries TRBV5-1 and TRBJ2-4; 8 nucleotides match TRBD1. Germline lookup yields CDR1 SGHRS and CDR2 YFSETQ. The trim removed 4 bases at V and 0 bases at J, leaving 12 bases unmatched. This CDR3 spans 18 amino acids. The CDR3 here is CASSTGQGLLGAKNIQYF. CDR3 nucleotide sequence: TGCGCCAGCAGCACCGGACAGGGCCTACTGGGAGCCAAAAACATTCAGTACTTC. Variable domain in full (rest from reference TRBV5-1 and TRBJ2-4): KAGVTQTPRYLIKTRGQQVTLSCSPISGHRSVSWYQQTPGQGLQFLFEYFSETQRNKGNFPGRFSGRQFSNSRSEMNVSTLELGDSALYLCASSTGQGLLGAKNIQYFGAGTRLSVL.

The chain couples TRBV7-2 to TRBJ2-7; D ambiguous. Germline CDR1 SGHTA, CDR2 FQGNSA. CDR3 length equals 13 residues. Deletions cut 2 bases from V and 7 bases from J, with 12 bases between. DNA for the CDR3: TGTGCCAGCAGCTTATACCTTGCGGAGGAGCAGTACTTC. The encoded protein is CASSLYLAEEQYF.